The 4 T cell receptor beta chains presented below share a single source sample, sequenced in a study of beta chain features in type 1 diabetes. TCRB transcripts that were expressed got sequenced, as all of the isolated RNA had been reverse transcribed. Produced via immunoSEQ multiplex PCR; TCRdb's table is partial and in-frame only. This table has 200,000 to 300,000 clones, less than 15% appearing once. Input material: naive CD4+ T cells from blood. These TCRs come from a woman aged 40 to 55 in good health.

The sample holds a few counts of this clone. V usage is TRBV5-1 and J usage is TRBJ2-1, with 15 positions matching TRBD2. V was pared by 4 bases and J by 13 bases, with 6 bases of the junction left unmatched. CDR1 SGHRS and CDR2 YFSETQ come from the germline V gene. This CDR3 spans 14 amino acids. CDR3 protein: CASSPGLAGGSQFF. CDR3 in DNA: TGCGCCAGCAGCCCGGGACTAGCGGGGGGATCCCAGTTCTTC.

This clone was found a few times. The V and J genes are TRBV2 and TRBJ2-7; TRBD1 matches 9 bases. Germline V gene lookup returns CDR1 SNHLY and CDR2 FYNNEI. The CDR3 is 11 amino acids. The J segment lost 7 bases and the V segment lost 6 bases, leaving 1 base of the junction unmatched. The CDR3 coding sequence is TGTGCCAGCAGGGGGACAGGGGAGCAGTACTTC. Translation gives CASRGTGEQYF.

This clone appeared a few times. The rearrangement joins TRBV15 to TRBJ1-2; D gene ambiguous. V lost 5 bases and J lost 3, with 13 bases in between. The CDR3 is made up of 14 amino acids. Germline assignment: CDR1 LNHNV and CDR2 YYDKDF (reference sequence). This chain's CDR3 is CATSESPQYYGYTF. The CDR3 DNA reads TGTGCCACCAGCGAGTCCCCCCAATACTATGGCTACACCTTC.

In DNA, the CDR3 is TGTGCCAGCAGCCCACGGGCGGGCGGGGTGTACATTCAGTACTTC. Amino acids: CASSPRAGGVYIQYF. V usage is TRBV7-2 and J usage is TRBJ2-4; possibly TRBD2 for D (6 bases). V lost 5 bases to trimming and J lost 8 bases, with 19 bases between them. Germline V gene sequence: CDR1 SGHTA, CDR2 FQGNSA. The CDR3 loop spans 15 amino acids.